One sample yielded the 14 T cell receptor beta chains listed below, sequenced in a study of control samples from healthy donors and cancer patients. The repertoire was sequenced with immunoSEQ multiplex PCR; TCRdb's copy has only in-frame clones and lacks some. The sample has roughly 120,000 clones, 93% seen once. The specimen sequenced was blood. The receptors here all came from a man aged 25-45 years in good health.

The chain employs TRBV2 and TRBJ2-3; 7 bases line up with TRBD1. The CDR3 covers 15 residues. Germline CDR1 reads SNHLY; CDR2 reads FYNNEI. Trimming cost V 6 bases and J 1 base; bases outside gene matches: 7. The CDR3 coding sequence is TGTGCCAGCAGATTTCAGGGGGTAGGCACAGATACGCAGTATTTT. Encoded protein: CASRFQGVGTDTQYF.

J is TRBJ2-1 and V is TRBV30; D may be TRBD2 (5 bases). The CDR3 runs to 12 residues. V was trimmed by 0 bases and J by 10 bases, leaving 10 bases between them. Germline CDR1 and CDR2: GTSNPN and SVGIG (reference sequence). This CDR3 is CAWSVRPGEQFF. The CDR3 DNA sequence: TGTGCCTGGAGTGTACGACCGGGGGAGCAGTTCTTC.

A word on this clone: The same CDR3 can be traced to other DNA sequences in this sample. The V call is TRBV19, the J call TRBJ1-6; TRBD1 is a possible D gene (6 bases). The CDR3 spans 16 residues. With 3 bases removed from V and 8 bases from J, the gap between germline ends came to 17 bases. Germline V lookup: CDR1 LNHDA, CDR2 SQIVND (reference sequence). Written as DNA, the CDR3 is TGTGCCAGTAGTATGAGGGTAGGGGGGACGGATTCACCCCTCCACTTT. Amino acid sequence: CASSMRVGGTDSPLHF.

The chain joins TRBV19 to TRBJ2-7; no reliable D call. V lost 4 bases, J lost 5 bases, and 18 bases lay in between. CDR1 LNHDA and CDR2 SQIVND come from the germline V gene (reference sequence). The CDR3 length is 15 residues. The CDR3 protein is CASSKQPGATHEQYF. CDR3 in DNA: TGTGCCAGTAGTAAACAACCCGGCGCGACCCACGAGCAGTACTTC. Using reference TRBV19 and TRBJ2-7 for the parts outside the CDR3, the full variable domain is DGGITQSPKYLFRKEGQNVTLSCEQNLNHDAMYWYRQDPGQGLRLIYYSQIVNDFQKGDIAEGYSVSREKKESFPLTVTSAQKNPTAFYLCASSKQPGATHEQYFGPGTRLTVT.

V and J are TRBV9 and TRBJ2-7; 11 bases match TRBD1. The CDR3 sequence is 15 residues long. V gave up 5 bases and J gave up 3 bases; unmatched junction bases: 7. Per the germline V gene, CDR1 is SGDLS and CDR2 is YYNGEE. For the CDR3, the DNA is TGTGCCAGCAGTCCGGGACAGGGGGTTCTCTACGAGCAGTACTTC. Encoded protein: CASSPGQGVLYEQYF.

This clone has just one count. The chain links TRBV5-1 to TRBJ1-1, with no clear D. The CDR3 loop spans 16 amino acids. V was shortened by 4 bases and J by 1 base, with 17 bases between the two germline ends. In germline, CDR1 is SGHRS, CDR2 YFSETQ. The CDR3 nucleotides read TGCGCCAGCAGCCTTAAGTATCAGGCCTCGAACACTGAAGCTTTCTTT. Protein: CASSLKYQASNTEAFF.

CDR3 amino acids: CASTPDREDGNTIYF. The CDR3 region has the DNA TGTGCCAGCACCCCGGACAGGGAGGATGGAAACACCATATATTTT. The chain uses TRBV28 and TRBJ1-3; 8 bases match TRBD1. Germline V lookup: CDR1 MDHEN, CDR2 SYDVKM. The CDR3 is made up of 15 amino acids. J gave up 3 bases and V 7 bases, and 8 bases lay outside the gene matches.

The chain combines TRBV15 with TRBJ1-5; the D is unclear. V was shortened by 3 bases and J by 2 bases, with 14 bases between the two germline ends. This CDR3 spans 16 amino acids. CDR1 is LNHNV, CDR2 YYDKDF, per germline (reference sequence). CDR3 in amino acids: CATSRNYGSGNQPQHF. In nucleotides, the CDR3 is TGTGCCACCAGCAGGAACTATGGATCCGGCAATCAGCCCCAGCATTTT.

The V gene is TRBV24-1, the J gene TRBJ1-2, with TRBD1 matching over 8 bases. The ends lost 3 bases at V and 5 bases at J; junction bases unmatched: 4. CDR3 length equals 14 residues. Germline CDR1 and CDR2: KGHDR and SFDVKD. The CDR3 loop reads CATSDRDRGYGYTF. CDR3 DNA: TGTGCCACCAGTGATCGTGACAGGGGATATGGCTACACCTTC.

This chain joins TRBV9 and TRBJ2-1; 8 nucleotides line up with TRBD2. The CDR3 consists of 17 residues. Per the germline V gene, CDR1 is SGDLS and CDR2 is YYNGEE. With V trimmed by 4 bases and J by 7 bases, 16 bases remained unmatched. CDR3 loop: CASSPHKAGGRGNEQFF. CDR3 nucleotides: TGTGCCAGCAGCCCCCATAAGGCGGGGGGAAGGGGAAATGAGCAGTTCTTC.

The rearrangement joins TRBV30 to TRBJ1-1, with D possibly TRBD1 on 6 matching bases. CDR1 is GTSNPN and CDR2 is SVGIG in the germline V gene (reference sequence). This CDR3 has 13 residues. With 5 bases removed from V and 1 base from J, the gap between germline ends came to 11 bases. The CDR3: CAWYRTANTEAFF. CDR3 DNA sequence: TGTGCCTGGTATAGGACAGCGAACACTGAAGCTTTCTTT. The full variable domain, rest sourced from reference TRBV30 and TRBJ1-1, is SQTIHQWPATLVQPVGSPLSLECTVEGTSNPNLYWYRQAAGRGLQLLFYSVGIGQISSEVPQNLSASRPQDRQFILSSKKLLLSDSGFYLCAWYRTANTEAFFGQGTRLTVV.

The rearrangement joins TRBV7-9 to TRBJ1-3; no definite D call. Trimming stripped 6 bases from V and 7 bases from J, with 7 bases between. The CDR3 sequence is 11 residues long. Germline lookup yields CDR1 SEHNR and CDR2 FQNEAQ (reference sequence). Written as DNA, the CDR3 is TGTGCCAGCAGTTCCGGGAACACCATATATTTT. Amino acids: CASSSGNTIYF. The full variable domain, with the rest looked up from reference TRBV7-9 and TRBJ1-3, is DTGVSQNPRHKITKRGQNVTFRCDPISEHNRLYWYRQTLGQGPEFLTYFQNEAQLEKSRLLSDRFSAERPKGSFSTLEIQRTEQGDSAMYLCASSSGNTIYFGEGSWLTVV.

The chain recombines TRBV4-2 with TRBJ1-2, with D perhaps TRBD1 (5 bases). Trimming took 3 bases from V and 7 from J, leaving 15 bases between them. The CDR3 is 14 residues long. In germline, CDR1 is LGHNA, CDR2 YNFKEQ. The CDR3 bases are TGTGCCAGCAGCCAGAATGGGGCGGGATCTGGCTACACCTTC. Translating it yields CASSQNGAGSGYTF.

The V call is TRBV19, the J call TRBJ1-5; D is ambiguous. This CDR3 contains 15 residues. V lost 1 base and J 3 bases, leaving 10 bases between the germline ends. Germline lookup yields CDR1 LNHDA and CDR2 SQIVND (reference sequence). The CDR3 nucleotides are TGTGCCAGTAGTATAGCCGGGGTTCACAATCAGCCCCAGCATTTT. This codes for CASSIAGVHNQPQHF.